What follows are 25 T cell receptor beta chains derived from one specimen sequenced in a study of Ad26.COV2.S vaccination and SARS-CoV-2 variants. Treatment: about 20 received Ad26.COV2.S at low or high dose, single or two shots; about 5 received placebo; per-sample allocation not given. Sampling took place 63 days after the first vaccine or placebo injection. Repertoires were generated with immunoSEQ multiplex PCR, while TCRdb's copy carries only in-frame clones and drops some. This table holds some 340,000 clones, around four fifths found once. Sequenced here: peripheral blood, sampled in a trial of Ad26.COV2.S vaccine versus placebo. The origin of the receptors is a person aged 18-65 years who received the Ad26.COV2.S COVID-19 vaccine or a placebo.

This clone was found a few times. This chain joins TRBV6-5 and TRBJ2-3; D uncertain. Germline CDR1 is MNHEY and CDR2 is SVGAGI. V lost 7 bases and J lost 2, with 10 bases in between. This CDR3 is built from 13 residues. The CDR3: CASTARNTDTQYF. In DNA, the CDR3 is TGTGCCAGCACGGCCAGGAACACAGATACGCAGTATTTT.

The chain has TRBV9 and TRBJ2-5; 7 bases are shared with TRBD1. The CDR3 covers 15 residues. V dropped 4 bases and J dropped 7; count of bases not matched to a gene: 13. The germline V gene encodes CDR1 SGDLS and CDR2 YYNGEE. The CDR3 DNA reads TGTGCCAGCAGCCCCAGACAGGGTGCAGGGGGGACCCAGTACTTC. Translated: CASSPRQGAGGTQYF.

The table lists this clone with a count of one. The rearrangement joins TRBV9 to TRBJ2-3; D possibly corresponds to TRBD2 (6 bases). The V and J ends lost 3 bases and 5 bases respectively, with 19 bases between them. Germline CDR1 and CDR2: SGDLS and YYNGEE. The CDR3 loop spans 16 amino acids. CDR3 in amino acids: CASSESSRGPLDTQYF. The CDR3 nucleotides read TGTGCCAGCAGCGAAAGCTCGCGGGGACCGCTAGATACGCAGTATTTT.

The gene calls are TRBV18 and TRBJ1-3; unclear D gene. Germline assignment: CDR1 KGHSH and CDR2 LQKENI. There are 15 residues in the CDR3. Trimming took 6 bases from V and 0 from J, leaving 12 bases between them. As DNA, the CDR3 is TGTGCCAGCTCCGGAGGTCCCATCTCTGGAAACACCATATATTTT. Protein: CASSGGPISGNTIYF. Based on the CDR3 plus reference TRBV18 and TRBJ1-3, the full variable domain is NAGVMQNPRHLVRRRGQEARLRCSPMKGHSHVYWYRQLPEEGLKFMVYLQKENIIDESGMPKERFSAEFPKEGPSILRIQQVVRGDSAAYFCASSGGPISGNTIYFGEGSWLTVV.

The chain has TRBV5-1 and TRBJ2-7; 10 bases line up with TRBD2. The closer fit of TRBJ2-5 to the DNA end suggests the J call may be wrong. Germline V gene lookup returns CDR1 SGHRS and CDR2 YFSETQ. The CDR3 has 17 amino acids. In nucleotides, the CDR3 is TGCGCCAGCAGCCGCTCCCCTAGCGGGGGTAGCCAAGAGACCCAGTACTTC. Translated, it gives CASSRSPSGGSQETQYF.

This chain links TRBV5-1 with TRBJ1-1; D is unclear. This CDR3 is built from 17 residues. Germline lookup yields CDR1 SGHRS and CDR2 YFSETQ. V was cut by 0 bases and J by 4 bases, with 19 bases left in between. The DNA of the CDR3 is TGCGCCAGCAGCTTGGTCGTCGGAGGATCGGGGATCACTGAAGCTTTCTTT. Its protein product is CASSLVVGGSGITEAFF.

This chain links TRBV9 with TRBJ2-1; D ambiguous. There are 13 residues in the CDR3. V lost 7 bases, J lost 5 bases, and 13 bases lay in between. Germline V gives CDR1 SGDLS, CDR2 YYNGEE. The chain's CDR3 is CASGRTPDNEQFF. In nucleotides, the CDR3 is TGTGCCAGCGGACGTACCCCAGACAATGAGCAGTTCTTC.

The genes are TRBV20-1 and TRBJ2-5, with D uncertain. The CDR3 totals 10 residues. Germline assignment: CDR1 DFQATT and CDR2 SNEGSKA (reference sequence). Deletions cut 5 bases from V and 7 bases from J, with 8 bases between. The CDR3 region is CSAVSVTQYF. The CDR3 coding sequence is TGCAGTGCTGTCTCCGTGACCCAGTACTTC.

The CDR3 spells CASSKGGQENTEAFF. The CDR3 nucleotides read TGTGCCAGCAGCAAAGGGGGACAGGAGAACACTGAAGCTTTCTTT. This chain joins TRBV5-4 and TRBJ1-1; 8 nucleotides line up with TRBD1. This CDR3 region has 15 residues. V trimming: 4 bases; J trimming: 1 base; junction bases outside the gene matches: 6. CDR1 and CDR2 (germline): SGHNT, YYREEE (reference sequence).

The CDR3 here is CASSRTSGYTDTQYF. The CDR3 DNA sequence: TGTGCCAGCAGTCGGACTAGCGGTTACACAGATACGCAGTATTTT. This sequence joins TRBV6-5 and TRBJ2-3; 10 positions agree with TRBD2. With V trimmed by 5 bases and J by 2 bases, 4 bases remained unmatched. The CDR3 extends over 15 amino acids. The V gene's germline CDR1 is MNHEY and CDR2 SVGAGI.

The genes are TRBV19 and TRBJ2-2; 15 nucleotides line up with TRBD2. From germline, CDR1 is LNHDA and CDR2 SQIVND (reference sequence). CDR3 length equals 18 residues. V was pared by 4 bases and J by 4 bases, with 7 bases of the junction left unmatched. The CDR3 DNA is TGTGCCAGTAGTAGCAGGACTAGCGGGGGGGCCTTCACCGGGGAGCTGTTTTTT. This encodes CASSSRTSGGAFTGELFF.

This clone was counted only a few times. The CDR3 is CASSELGGGAANEQFF. CDR3 in DNA: TGTGCCAGCAGTGAGTTGGGCGGGGGGGCGGCCAATGAGCAGTTCTTC. The rearrangement uses TRBV2 and TRBJ2-1; 9 positions agree with TRBD2. V shed 3 bases and J 6 bases; nucleotides not matched to a gene: 9. Germline CDR1 and CDR2: SNHLY and FYNNEI. There are 16 residues in the CDR3.

The DNA for the CDR3 is TGTGCCAGCAGCCACTCAATAAGGGACTATGGCTACACCTTC. Its protein is CASSHSIRDYGYTF. The chain couples TRBV7-2 to TRBJ1-2; no reliable D call. V was clipped by 5 bases and J by 3 bases, with 13 bases between them. The CDR3 extends over 14 amino acids. CDR1 SGHTA and CDR2 FQGNSA come from the germline V gene.

The chain employs TRBV5-1 and TRBJ2-1; 7 positions match TRBD2. The CDR3 has 14 residues. V dropped 5 bases and J dropped 5; count of bases not matched to a gene: 7. CDR1 is SGHRS, CDR2 YFSETQ, per germline. For the CDR3, the DNA is TGCGCCAGCAGGAACCAGACTAGCAACAATGAGCAGTTCTTC. Residues: CASRNQTSNNEQFF. Supplemented by reference TRBV5-1 and TRBJ2-1, the full variable domain reads KAGVTQTPRYLIKTRGQQVTLSCSPISGHRSVSWYQQTPGQGLQFLFEYFSETQRNKGNFPGRFSGRQFSNSRSEMNVSTLELGDSALYLCASRNQTSNNEQFFGPGTRLTVL.

The V call is TRBV10-3, the J call TRBJ2-1; D remains unclear. The CDR3 covers 17 residues. Per the germline V gene, CDR1 is ENHRY and CDR2 is SYGVKD. The germline V and J ends were trimmed by 3 bases and 2 bases, with 17 bases remaining between them. In nucleotides, the CDR3 is TGTGCCATCAGTGAAATAAAGGGATCGTCCCCCTACAATGAGCAGTTCTTC. It yields the protein CAISEIKGSSPYNEQFF.

This chain links TRBV2 with TRBJ1-6; 10 bases line up with TRBD1. The CDR3 consists of 16 residues. CDR1 and CDR2 (germline): SNHLY, FYNNEI. The CDR3 region is CASDRGESSYNSPLHF. In nucleotides, the CDR3 is TGTGCTTCGGACAGGGGGGAGAGCTCCTATAATTCACCCCTCCACTTT.

The chain carries TRBV5-1 and TRBJ1-5, with D maybe TRBD1 (6 bases). V gave up 4 bases and J gave up 7 bases, with 21 bases separating them. CDR3 length: 16 residues. Germline V gives CDR1 SGHRS, CDR2 YFSETQ. CDR3 in amino acids: CASSADARGAGQPQHF. The CDR3 DNA reads TGCGCCAGCAGCGCGGACGCGAGGGGGGCAGGACAGCCCCAGCATTTT.

The rearrangement joins TRBV5-8 to TRBJ2-6; D gene ambiguous. This CDR3 region has 15 residues. Germline V gene lookup returns CDR1 SGHTS and CDR2 YDEGEE. Trimming cost V 2 bases and J 3 bases, with 9 bases left between them. The CDR3 is CASSLRAGGANVLTF. In DNA form, the CDR3 reads TGTGCCAGCAGCTTACGGGCAGGTGGGGCCAACGTCCTGACTTTC.

The V and J genes are TRBV28 and TRBJ2-3; no reliable D call. Germline V gives CDR1 MDHEN, CDR2 SYDVKM. This CDR3 has 13 amino acids. V was pared by 7 bases and J by 1 base, with 9 bases between. CDR3 sequence reads: CASIPAGTDTQYF. The CDR3 DNA follows: TGTGCCAGCATACCGGCAGGCACAGATACGCAGTATTTT.

The chain joins TRBV28 to TRBJ2-7, with D tentatively TRBD1 (5 bases). Deletions cut 6 bases from V and 7 bases from J, with 16 bases between. From germline, CDR1 is MDHEN and CDR2 SYDVKM. CDR3 length: 13 amino acids. CDR3 coding DNA: TGTGCCAGCAGCCTGACAGTCCCCAGGGAGCAGTACTTC. This encodes CASSLTVPREQYF.

J is TRBJ1-3 and V is TRBV5-6, with D possibly being TRBD1 (5 bases). Trimming left V 4 bases short and J 0 bases short, with 23 bases between. This CDR3 has 19 amino acids. CDR1 and CDR2 (germline): SGHDT, YYEEEE. The CDR3 DNA reads TGTGCCAGCAGCATGCGGGGACGGAGCCCATTCCCCTCTGGAAACACCATATATTTT. Translating gives CASSMRGRSPFPSGNTIYF.

The chain carries TRBV6-6 and TRBJ2-2; 11 nucleotides match TRBD1. CDR3 length equals 15 residues. Germline trimming cut 6 bases from V and 6 bases from J; bases unmatched to any gene: 6. CDR1 is MNHNY, CDR2 SVGAGI, per germline (reference sequence). The CDR3 is CASSRDRGDAGELFF. The CDR3 nucleotides are TGTGCCAGCAGCCGGGACAGGGGGGACGCCGGGGAGCTGTTTTTT.

J is TRBJ2-7 and V is TRBV7-9; no firm D call. CDR1 and CDR2 (germline): SEHNR, FQNEAQ (reference sequence). Trimming left V 4 bases short and J 5 bases short, with 12 bases between. The CDR3 has 13 residues. The CDR3 loop is CASSYPDRDEQYF. CDR3 coding DNA: TGTGCCAGCAGCTACCCCGATAGGGACGAGCAGTACTTC.

The chain is built from TRBV7-9 and TRBJ2-1; tentatively, D is TRBD1 or TRBD2 (5 bases each). The germline V and J ends were trimmed by 5 bases and 0 bases, with 17 bases remaining between them. This CDR3 has 17 amino acids. Germline lookup yields CDR1 SEHNR and CDR2 FQNEAQ (reference sequence). CDR3 in DNA: TGTGCCAGCAGCCAGGGACCTCAGGCCTACTCCTACAATGAGCAGTTCTTC. This codes for CASSQGPQAYSYNEQFF.

The chain couples TRBV19 to TRBJ1-5, with D uncertain. Trimming took 3 bases from V and 6 from J, leaving 15 bases between them. CDR3 length equals 15 residues. Germline CDR1 is LNHDA and CDR2 is SQIVND (reference sequence). As DNA, the CDR3 is TGTGCCAGTAGTATGGCAGGAGGACGGAGTCAGCCCCAGCATTTT. Residues: CASSMAGGRSQPQHF. The full variable domain, rest sourced from reference TRBV19 and TRBJ1-5, is DGGITQSPKYLFRKEGQNVTLSCEQNLNHDAMYWYRQDPGQGLRLIYYSQIVNDFQKGDIAEGYSVSREKKESFPLTVTSAQKNPTAFYLCASSMAGGRSQPQHFGDGTRLSIL.